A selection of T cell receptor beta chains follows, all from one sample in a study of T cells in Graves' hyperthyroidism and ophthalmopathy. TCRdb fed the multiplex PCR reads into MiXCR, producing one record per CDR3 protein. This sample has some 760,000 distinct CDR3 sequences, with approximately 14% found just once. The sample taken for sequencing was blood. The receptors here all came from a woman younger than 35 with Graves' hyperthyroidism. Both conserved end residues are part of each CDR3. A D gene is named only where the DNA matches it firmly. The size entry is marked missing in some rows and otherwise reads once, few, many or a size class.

CASSLRQPELNTEAFF,TGTGCCAGCAGCTTAAGGCAGCCCGAGCTGAACACTGAAGCTTTCTTT,TRBJ1-1,16,TRBV11-2,many,-
CASSAGGGRLDTQYF,TGTGCCAGCAGCGCTGGCGGAGGCCGTTTAGATACGCAGTATTTT,TRBJ2-3,15,TRBV9,many,-
CAVAPGSNQPQHF,TGTGCCGTCGCTCCCGGGAGCAATCAGCCCCAGCATTTT,TRBJ1-5,13,TRBV2,many,-
CASSLGQTSNQPQHF,TGTGCCAGCAGCTTGGGGCAGACGAGCAATCAGCCCCAGCATTTT,TRBJ1-5,15,TRBV5-6,many,-
CASSERSAGNTEAFF,TGTGCCAGCAGTGAACGCTCGGCAGGGAACACTGAAGCTTTCTTT,TRBJ1-1,15,TRBV2,many,-
CASSLMDNEKLFF,TGCGCCAGCAGCTTGATGGATAATGAAAAACTGTTTTTT,TRBJ1-4,13,TRBV5-1,-,-
CASSIGSGPYSYNEQFF,TGTGCCAGTAGTATAGGTAGCGGTCCGTACTCCTACAATGAGCAGTTCTTC,TRBJ2-1,17,TRBV19,-,-
CAGSPPGAPGGGQFF,TGTGCCGGCAGCCCCCCCGGGGCGCCAGGGGGTGGGCAGTTCTTC,TRBJ2-1,15,TRBV5-5,-,TRBD1
CAISGRHNEKLFF,TGTGCCATCAGTGGAAGGCATAATGAAAAACTGTTTTTT,TRBJ1-4,13,TRBV10-3,-,-
CASSYEFGYTF,TGTGCCAGCAGTTACGAGTTTGGCTACACCTTC,TRBJ1-2,11,TRBV6-5,many,-
CSAPEEGASEKLFF,TGCAGTGCTCCCGAAGAGGGGGCGAGTGAAAAACTGTTTTTT,TRBJ1-4,14,TRBV20-1,many,TRBD1
CAWSEQENYNSPLHF,TGTGCCTGGAGTGAACAGGAGAACTATAATTCACCCCTCCACTTT,TRBJ1-6,15,TRBV30,many,-
CASSVRDLDTQYF,TGTGCCAGCAGCGTCAGGGACTTAGATACGCAGTATTTT,TRBJ2-3,13,TRBV7-9,many,-
CASSHRNTIYF,TGTGCCAGCAGTCACCGAAACACCATATATTTT,TRBJ1-3,11,TRBV27,-,-
CASSFRLAGGPKRAKNIQYF,TGTGCCAGCAGCTTTCGACTAGCGGGAGGGCCTAAGCGAGCCAAAAACATTCAGTACTTC,TRBJ2-4,20,TRBV7-2,many,TRBD2
CASSHVAGGSYEQYF,TGTGCCAGCAGTCACGTAGCGGGTGGGTCCTACGAGCAGTACTTC,TRBJ2-7,15,TRBV28,many,TRBD2
CASRRVASTDTQYF,TGTGCCAGCAGGCGGGTTGCTAGCACAGATACGCAGTATTTT,TRBJ2-3,14,TRBV12-3/TRBV12-4,many,-
CASSHAENNYGYTF,TGTGCCAGCAGCCATGCAGAGAATAACTATGGCTACACCTTC,TRBJ1-2,14,TRBV14,-,-
CASMNRGSFTDTQYF,TGTGCCAGCATGAACAGGGGATCTTTCACAGATACGCAGTATTTT,TRBJ2-3,15,TRBV6-1,few,TRBD1
CAWGPGTGRRNTIYF,TGTGCCTGGGGCCCAGGGACAGGGCGTCGAAACACCATATATTTT,TRBJ1-3,15,TRBV30,many,TRBD1
CASSLGFANTGELFF,TGTGCCAGCAGCTTAGGCTTTGCGAACACCGGGGAGCTGTTTTTT,TRBJ2-2,15,TRBV5-4,-,-
CASSLAPTGGLTEAFF,TGCGCCAGCAGCTTGGCCCCGACAGGGGGCCTCACTGAAGCTTTCTTT,TRBJ1-1,16,TRBV5-1,-,TRBD1
CSVEDSGRGSEAFF,TGCAGCGTTGAAGATTCTGGGAGGGGATCTGAAGCTTTCTTT,TRBJ1-1,14,TRBV29-1,few,-
CSTSTRKLNTEAFF,TGCAGCACATCGACACGGAAATTGAACACTGAAGCTTTCTTT,TRBJ1-1,14,TRBV29-1,-,-
CASSQGVPGTSGYNEQFF,TGTGCCAGCAGCCAAGGTGTACCCGGGACTAGCGGTTACAATGAGCAGTTCTTC,TRBJ2-1,18,TRBV3-1,many,TRBD2
CAKTSGRYNEQFF,TGTGCCAAGACTAGCGGGAGGTACAATGAGCAGTTCTTC,TRBJ2-1,13,TRBV2,-,TRBD2
CASRPGQGATGELFF,TGTGCCAGTAGGCCGGGACAGGGGGCGACCGGGGAGCTGTTTTTT,TRBJ2-2,15,TRBV19,once,TRBD1
CASTSGEVQPQHF,TGTGCCAGCACCTCAGGGGAGGTTCAGCCCCAGCATTTT,TRBJ1-5,13,TRBV2,-,-
CASSPIRELAGPRAGAGELFF,TGTGCCAGCAGCCCAATTCGAGAACTAGCGGGACCTCGGGCGGGCGCCGGGGAGCTGTTTTTT,TRBJ2-2,21,TRBV7-9,-,TRBD2
CASSLVDGNNEQFF,TGTGCCAGCAGCTTAGTCGACGGAAACAATGAGCAGTTCTTC,TRBJ2-1,14,TRBV7-9,-,-
CASSLQGGPQGFGYGYTF,TGTGCCAGCAGCCTCCAGGGGGGGCCACAGGGATTCGGCTATGGCTACACCTTC,TRBJ1-2,18,TRBV13,many,TRBD1
CASSSGPIPRGYTF,TGTGCCAGCAGTTCCGGGCCCATTCCCCGTGGCTACACCTTC,TRBJ1-2,14,TRBV27,many,-
CASSYSGTDTQYF,TGTGCCAGCAGTTACTCGGGCACAGATACGCAGTATTTT,TRBJ2-3,13,TRBV6-2/TRBV6-3,few,-
CASSPYRDSYEQYF,TGTGCCAGCAGCCCCTACCGCGACAGCTACGAGCAGTACTTC,TRBJ2-7,14,TRBV6-1,few,-
CASSPDYETGGVEAFF,TGTGCCAGCAGCCCAGATTATGAGACAGGGGGCGTTGAAGCTTTCTTT,TRBJ1-1,16,TRBV3-1,few,TRBD1
CSARGRGTYTDTQYF,TGCAGTGCTAGGGGCAGGGGGACCTACACAGATACGCAGTATTTT,TRBJ2-3,15,TRBV20-1,-,TRBD1
CASSALTSGRLYEQYF,TGTGCCAGCAGTGCCCTGACTAGCGGGAGGTTGTACGAGCAGTACTTC,TRBJ2-7,16,TRBV6-1,few,TRBD2
CASTPSGQRYNEQFF,TGTGCCAGCACCCCGTCGGGACAGCGCTACAATGAGCAGTTCTTC,TRBJ2-1,15,TRBV9,few,TRBD1
CASSPPRQAGSTEAFF,TGTGCCAGCTCACCACCGCGGCAAGCGGGGAGCACTGAAGCTTTCTTT,TRBJ1-1,16,TRBV18,many,-
CASSLSRLTMAQYF,TGTGCCAGCAGTTTATCGCGGTTGACGATGGCCCAGTACTTC,TRBJ2-5,14,TRBV27,-,-
CASGTGKPYEQYF,TGTGCCAGTGGGACAGGGAAGCCCTACGAGCAGTACTTC,TRBJ2-7,13,TRBV6-1,-,TRBD1
CASSLEGASSYNEQFF,TGTGCCAGCAGCTTGGAAGGGGCCAGCTCCTACAATGAGCAGTTCTTC,TRBJ2-1,16,TRBV5-4,few,-
CASSQLAGVQNEQYF,TGTGCCAGCAGCCAACTAGCGGGAGTTCAGAACGAGCAGTACTTC,TRBJ2-7,15,TRBV9,once,TRBD2
CASSLTGTSGNTIYF,TGCGCCAGCAGCTTGACCGGGACCTCTGGAAACACCATATATTTT,TRBJ1-3,15,TRBV5-1,few,-
CASSQAVASGYNEQFF,TGCGCCAGCAGCCAAGCCGTGGCTAGCGGGTACAATGAGCAGTTCTTC,TRBJ2-1,16,TRBV4-1,few,TRBD2